A single sample is the source of the 30 T cell receptor beta chains below, sequenced in a study of blood T cell repertoires in COVID-19. Assay: immunoSEQ multiplex PCR; the TCRdb copy retains only in-frame clones and omits some. The sample lists around 72,000 clones, roughly 81% occurring once. Input material: peripheral blood. These receptors were collected from a woman aged 70-85 years with acute or convalescent COVID-19.

The chain recombines TRBV7-2 with TRBJ2-5, with a weak D call TRBD1 (5 bases). Trimming removed 5 bases at V and 4 bases at J, with 23 bases between. This CDR3 region has 17 residues. Germline CDR1 SGHTA, CDR2 FQGNSA. The CDR3 DNA reads as TGTGCCAGCAGCCCTAGGGGTTGGGCAGGGATAGTAGAGACCCAGTACTTC. It specifies CASSPRGWAGIVETQYF.

This chain uses TRBV19 with TRBJ2-4; 11 bases fit TRBD2. This CDR3 contains 16 residues. V lost 5 bases to trimming and J lost 6 bases; unmatched junction nucleotides: 9. Germline V gives CDR1 LNHDA, CDR2 SQIVND (reference sequence). The CDR3 here is CASSFGLAGGGNIQYF. The CDR3 region has the DNA TGTGCCAGTAGTTTCGGACTAGCGGGCGGCGGAAACATTCAGTACTTC.

This chain connects TRBV18 to TRBJ1-6, with TRBD1 matching over 9 bases. Germline-derived CDR1 and CDR2 are KGHSH and LQKENI. Trimming removed 5 bases from V and 7 bases from J; junction bases left unmatched: 6. This CDR3 is 15 amino acids long. CDR3 protein: CASSRTGDGNSPLHF. Written as DNA, the CDR3 is TGTGCCAGCTCAAGGACAGGGGACGGCAATTCACCCCTCCACTTT.

The gene calls are TRBV7-9 and TRBJ1-5; D might be TRBD1 (5 bases). The ends were cut back, 0 bases at V and 4 bases at J, with 7 bases in the middle. Germline assignment: CDR1 SEHNR and CDR2 FQNEAQ (reference sequence). The CDR3 length is 14 residues. CDR3 amino acids: CASSLAPGNQPQHF. Here the CDR3 DNA reads TGTGCCAGCAGCTTAGCGCCAGGGAATCAGCCCCAGCATTTT.

The chain carries TRBV3-1 (or the pseudogene TRBV3-2) and TRBJ2-1; 12 bases fit TRBD2. The CDR3 totals 16 residues. The germline V gene encodes CDR1 LGHDT and CDR2 YNNKEL (reference sequence). The V gene end was trimmed by 5 bases and the J gene end by 4 bases; junction bases not matched to a gene: 6. The CDR3 DNA reads as TGTGCCAGCAGCGCTCGGACTAGCGGGAAGTACAATGAGCAGTTCTTC. Translating it yields CASSARTSGKYNEQFF.

This clone appeared a single time. V and J are TRBV11-3 and TRBJ2-2; TRBD1 agrees at 8 bases. The CDR3 is 16 residues long. V lost 5 bases, J lost 12 bases, and 17 bases stayed unmatched. Germline assignment: CDR1 SGHNT and CDR2 YENEEA. The CDR3 region has the DNA TGTGCCAGCAGCGCCAACTCCGGGACAGGCGGACCGAAGCTGTTTTTT. Protein product: CASSANSGTGGPKLFF.

V gene TRBV10-3 combines with J gene TRBJ1-4, with D possibly TRBD1 on 5 matching bases. V was pared by 2 bases and J by 8 bases, with 9 bases between. Germline-derived CDR1 and CDR2 are ENHRY and SYGVKD. The CDR3 is made up of 13 amino acids. CDR3 nucleotides: TGTGCCATCAGTGAGCTGCAGGGAGAAAAACTGTTTTTT. It translates to CAISELQGEKLFF.

The sample holds one count of this clone. The chain is built from TRBV7-8 and TRBJ2-7, with 8 bases identical to TRBD1. This CDR3 contains 16 residues. Unmatched junction bases numbered 8, after V lost 4 bases and J lost 0 bases. The germline CDR1 and CDR2 sequences are SGHVS and FQNEAQ. The chain's CDR3 is CASSSRGQGVSYEQYF. The CDR3 DNA follows: TGTGCCAGCAGCTCCAGAGGACAGGGAGTCTCCTACGAGCAGTACTTC.

This chain joins TRBV19 and TRBJ2-2, with D possibly being TRBD1 (5 bases). Germline CDR1 reads LNHDA; CDR2 reads SQIVND (reference sequence). The CDR3 length is 12 residues. Trimming took off 7 bases at V and 6 bases at J, with 9 bases between the two ends. The CDR3 DNA is TGTGCCAGTACCGACAGCCCCGGGGAGCTGTTTTTT. As protein: CASTDSPGELFF.

The CDR3 nucleotides read TGTGCCGCGGGACAGGGTACCGGGGAGCTGTTTTTT. Residues: CAAGQGTGELFF. The chain joins TRBV12-3 or TRBV12-4 to TRBJ2-2; 9 nucleotides agree with TRBD1. The junction had 3 bases not matched to a gene; V was cut back by 11 bases and J by 5 bases. This CDR3 is built from 12 residues.

The chain recombines TRBV7-9 with TRBJ2-1, with 9 bases matching TRBD2. The CDR3 has 18 residues. The junction had 17 bases not matched to a gene; V was cut back by 5 bases and J by 6 bases. Germline assignment: CDR1 SEHNR and CDR2 FQNEAQ (reference sequence). CDR3 loop: CASSLIPVIAGVVNEQFF. In DNA, the CDR3 is TGTGCCAGCAGCCTCATCCCCGTTATAGCGGGAGTGGTCAATGAGCAGTTCTTC.

There are a few counts of this clone. The V and J genes are TRBV30 and TRBJ1-4; a weak D match, TRBD1 (5 bases). V was cut by 4 bases and J by 7 bases, with 13 bases left in between. CDR1 and CDR2 from the germline V gene are GTSNPN and SVGIG (reference sequence). This CDR3 is 13 amino acids long. CDR3 protein: CAWKAGPGEKLFF. CDR3 coding DNA: TGTGCCTGGAAGGCAGGGCCAGGTGAAAAACTGTTTTTT.

The chain recombines TRBV2 with TRBJ2-3, with TRBD1 matching 7 bases. V trimming: 6 bases; J trimming: 14 bases; junction bases outside the gene matches: 14. The CDR3 covers 13 residues. Germline V gene lookup returns CDR1 SNHLY and CDR2 FYNNEI. The CDR3 here is CASRRTDRAPLYF. CDR3 nucleotides: TGTGCCAGCAGACGGACCGACAGGGCCCCTTTGTATTTT.

This clone was observed a handful of times. V gene TRBV27 combines with J gene TRBJ1-2, with TRBD1 as a possible D gene (6 bases). The V end lost 5 bases, the J end lost 1 base, and 29 bases lay between the germline ends. Germline lookup yields CDR1 MNHEY and CDR2 SMNVEV (reference sequence). The CDR3 extends over 20 amino acids. The CDR3 protein is CASSQNRMRGWTGLNYGYTF. As DNA, the CDR3 is TGTGCCAGCAGTCAAAACAGAATGAGGGGGTGGACGGGCCTTAACTATGGCTACACCTTC.

V is TRBV7-2 and J is TRBJ1-6; 8 bases agree with TRBD1. The germline gives CDR1 SGHTA, CDR2 FQGNSA. CDR3 size: 15 residues. V was pared by 5 bases and J by 9 bases, with 9 bases of the junction left unmatched. CDR3 amino acids: CASSERQGQGSPLHF. CDR3 DNA sequence: TGTGCCAGCAGCGAGAGACAGGGGCAGGGTTCACCCCTCCACTTT.

The genes are TRBV7-6 and TRBJ1-6; 7 positions agree with TRBD1. The J segment lost 14 bases and the V segment lost 5 bases, leaving 24 bases of the junction unmatched. Germline values: CDR1 SGHVS, CDR2 FNYEAQ. This CDR3 spans 18 amino acids. CDR3 protein: CASSEGIGPGTATQSLHF. The CDR3, as DNA: TGTGCCAGCAGCGAAGGCATAGGGCCGGGGACAGCGACCCAGTCCCTCCACTTT.

The rearrangement joins TRBV2 to TRBJ2-1, with 7 nucleotides matching TRBD2. With V trimmed by 4 bases and J by 7 bases, 7 bases remained unmatched. The germline V gene encodes CDR1 SNHLY and CDR2 FYNNEI. This CDR3 has 14 amino acids. CDR3 nucleotides: TGTGCCAGCAGTGTCAGCGGGGTAACGAATGAGCAGTTCTTC. Its protein product is CASSVSGVTNEQFF.

This clone has a handful of counts. CDR3 sequence reads: CASSRGGQGDGYTF. The CDR3, as DNA: TGTGCCAGCAGCCGAGGTGGGCAGGGGGATGGCTACACCTTC. The chain combines TRBV7-8 with TRBJ1-2; 7 bases are a match to TRBD1. CDR3 length: 14 residues. The J segment lost 6 bases and the V segment lost 5 bases, leaving 9 bases of the junction unmatched. CDR1 is SGHVS and CDR2 is FQNEAQ in the germline V gene. The full variable domain, rest sourced from reference TRBV7-8 and TRBJ1-2, is GAGVSQSPRYKVAKRGQDVALRCDPISGHVSLFWYQQALGQGPEFLTYFQNEAQLDKSGLPSDRFFAERPEGSVSTLKIQRTQQEDSAVYLCASSRGGQGDGYTFGSGTRLTVV.

The J gene is TRBJ2-3, the V gene TRBV5-1, with a possible D match to TRBD2 (6 bases). Per the germline V gene, CDR1 is SGHRS and CDR2 is YFSETQ. Trimming left V 8 bases short and J 5 bases short, with 18 bases between. The CDR3 is 14 amino acids. DNA of the CDR3: TGCGCCAGTTGCCCATACGCGGGGATAGATACGCAGTATTTT. Residues: CASCPYAGIDTQYF. The variable domain in full, with the rest retrieved from reference TRBV5-1 and TRBJ2-3, is KAGVTQTPRYLIKTRGQQVTLSCSPISGHRSVSWYQQTPGQGLQFLFEYFSETQRNKGNFPGRFSGRQFSNSRSEMNVSTLELGDSALYLCASCPYAGIDTQYFGPGTRLTVL.

This rearrangement joins TRBV29-1 to TRBJ2-1, with 8 bases fitting TRBD2. Germline V gene data show CDR1 as SQVTM and CDR2 as ANQGSEA. The CDR3 is made up of 15 amino acids. V shed 7 bases and J 0 bases; nucleotides not matched to a gene: 8. The CDR3: CSAHPGLGSYNEQFF. The CDR3 bases are TGCAGCGCTCACCCGGGACTAGGCTCCTACAATGAGCAGTTCTTC.

Remarks on this clone: The conserved phenylalanine or tryptophan is not found at the CDR3 terminus, so this likely reflects a read error. The limits of the CDR3 on the DNA are not certain, so only TCRdb's listed CDR3 is given. The chain has TRBV28 and TRBJ1-1; no check of the table's D call, TRBD1, against the DNA was made. The CDR3 contains 14 residues when both ends are counted. Germline CDR1 reads MDHEN; CDR2 reads SYDVKM. The CDR3 here is CASSLLPGQGSHQI.

The chain has TRBV11-2 and TRBJ1-1, with D tentatively TRBD1 (5 bases). CDR1 SGHAT and CDR2 FQNNGV come from the germline V gene. CDR3 length: 16 residues. V lost 5 bases and J 4 bases, leaving 20 bases between the germline ends. CDR3 nucleotide sequence: TGTGCCAGCAGCCCAGAGACAGTGTTTGTTATCACTGAAGCTTTCTTT. Its translation: CASSPETVFVITEAFF.

The chain employs TRBV5-1 and TRBJ2-2; 9 positions agree with TRBD1. The J segment lost 1 base and the V segment lost 4 bases, leaving 5 bases of the junction unmatched. The CDR3 loop spans 16 amino acids. The V gene's germline CDR1 is SGHRS and CDR2 YFSETQ. The CDR3 sequence: CASSGGDRVNTGELFF. In DNA, the CDR3 is TGCGCCAGCAGCGGGGGGGACAGGGTGAACACCGGGGAGCTGTTTTTT.

This chain uses TRBV21-1 with TRBJ2-1; no DNA check was done on the table's D call, TRBD2. TRBV21-1 is a listed pseudogene. CDR3 length: 14 amino acids. This CDR3 reads CASFRDRANNEQFF. In DNA form, the CDR3 reads TGTGCCAGCTTCCGGGATCGGGCCAACAATGAGCAGTTCTTC.

This clone was seen only a few times. This sequence joins TRBV14 and TRBJ1-2; D gene unclear. The CDR3 is 13 amino acids. From germline, CDR1 is SGHDN and CDR2 FVKESK. The ends were cut back, 4 bases at V and 4 bases at J, with 10 bases in the middle. The CDR3 here is CASSPAGIYGYTF. The CDR3 DNA is TGTGCCAGCAGCCCCGCGGGGATCTATGGCTACACCTTC.

A single count supports this clone. The chain recombines TRBV7-9 with TRBJ2-2; TRBD2 matches at 8 bases. The CDR3 sequence is 15 residues long. V lost 3 bases and J lost 6; bases outside the gene matches: 6. The V gene's germline CDR1 is SEHNR and CDR2 FQNEAQ (reference sequence). The CDR3 region is CASSLVSGSPGELFF. The DNA for the CDR3 is TGTGCCAGCAGCTTGGTGAGCGGGAGTCCCGGGGAGCTGTTTTTT. The full variable domain, completed using reference TRBV7-9 and TRBJ2-2, is DTGVSQNPRHKITKRGQNVTFRCDPISEHNRLYWYRQTLGQGPEFLTYFQNEAQLEKSRLLSDRFSAERPKGSFSTLEIQRTEQGDSAMYLCASSLVSGSPGELFFGEGSRLTVL.

V usage is TRBV7-9 and J usage is TRBJ1-3, with D perhaps TRBD1 (5 bases). V was pared by 6 bases and J by 0 bases, with 12 bases between. The germline V gene has CDR1 SEHNR and CDR2 FQNEAQ (reference sequence). This CDR3 contains 15 residues. The CDR3 reads CASRSARASGNTIYF. The CDR3 DNA sequence: TGTGCCAGCAGATCCGCCAGGGCCTCTGGAAACACCATATATTTT.

V gene TRBV7-3 combines with J gene TRBJ2-3; 8 nucleotides agree with TRBD1. Germline V lookup: CDR1 SGHTA, CDR2 FQGTGA. The CDR3 contains 15 residues. V lost 3 bases to trimming and J lost 4 bases; unmatched junction nucleotides: 6. CDR3 DNA: TGTGCCAGCAGCTTGACAGGGGATTATTCAGATACGCAGTATTTT. It specifies CASSLTGDYSDTQYF.

This clone has a handful of counts. The chain recombines TRBV25-1 with TRBJ2-5, with TRBD2 identical over 7 bases. The germline V gene has CDR1 MGHDK and CDR2 SYGVNS. V shed 9 bases and J 7 bases; nucleotides not matched to a gene: 14. This CDR3 region has 14 residues. As DNA, the CDR3 is TGTGCCAGTAACTCCCGGGAGGTTTCGGGGACCCAGTACTTC. This gives the protein CASNSREVSGTQYF.

The chain links TRBV7-9 to TRBJ2-3; maybe TRBD2 (6 bases). V lost 1 base and J 3 bases, leaving 11 bases between the germline ends. This CDR3 region has 15 residues. Germline lookup yields CDR1 SEHNR and CDR2 FQNEAQ (reference sequence). Here the CDR3 DNA reads TGTGCCAGCAGCTTAGGGCGGGATGGGACAGATACGCAGTATTTT. Encoded protein: CASSLGRDGTDTQYF.